This TCR beta chain was identified during a study of T-cell reconstitution after alpha-beta-depleted transplantation in children. CDR1 is SGHVS and CDR2 is FNYEAQ in the germline V gene. The CDR3 has 13 residues. V lost 2 bases and J 1 base, leaving 5 bases between the germline ends. This clonotype was seen repeatedly, ten times or more. This sample's TCRbeta library carried unique molecular identifier barcodes. In TCRdb, the PCR reads were re-called with MiXCR into one record per CDR3 protein. The sample records some 490,000 distinct CDR3 sequences, around an eighth being singletons. The chain links TRBV7-6 to TRBJ1-1; D not resolved. The sample was PBMCs from the stem cell graft donor, taken from the stem cell graft. This receptor was taken from a human donor who donated a stem cell graft to a child with combined immunodeficiency. The CDR3 coding sequence is TGTGCCAGCAGCTTACGGCAGAACACTGAAGCTTTCTTT. This gives the protein CASSLRQNTEAFF.